The rows below give T cell receptor beta chains drawn from one sample of a study of shared clonotypes between healthy human individuals. Clones were sequenced by immunoSEQ multiplex PCR, and TCRdb holds only the in-frame ones, with some missing. In the table there are under 200,000 clones, 85% to 95% of which are singletons. Source material: naive CD4+ T cells sorted from blood. The receptors originated from a woman in her thirties in good health. CDR3s include the opening cysteine and the closing phenylalanine or tryptophan. The D gene is left open where the match is weak. Some rows have no size entry. The others give once, few or many, or a class for an expanded clone.

d_gene,v_gene,j_gene,abundance,CDR3aa,CDR3nt
TRBD1,TRBV28,TRBJ1-6,-,CASSFDRANSPLHF,TGTGCCAGCAGTTTCGACAGGGCGAATTCACCCCTCCACTTT
-,TRBV19,TRBJ1-6,-,CASSQDSWSRSSPLHF,TGTGCCAGTAGTCAAGACAGTTGGTCACGGAGTTCACCCCTCCACTTT
-,TRBV2,TRBJ2-5,-,CASSADPREAQYF,TGTGCCAGCAGTGCAGACCCAAGAGAGGCCCAGTACTTC
TRBD2,TRBV5-6,TRBJ2-3,-,CASSFERLAGVSDTQYF,TGTGCCAGCAGCTTCGAACGACTAGCGGGAGTATCAGATACGCAGTATTTT
TRBD2,TRBV27,TRBJ2-7,-,CASSRTSATYEQYF,TGTGCCAGCAGTCGGACTAGCGCAACCTACGAGCAGTACTTC
-,TRBV6-6,TRBJ1-5,-,CASSYGSYSNQPQHF,TGTGCCAGCAGTTATGGGTCGTATAGCAATCAGCCCCAGCATTTT
-,TRBV5-4,TRBJ2-2,-,CASSPGAGSDTGELFF,TGTGCCAGCAGCCCCGGGGCAGGATCCGACACCGGGGAGCTGTTTTTT
-,TRBV10-2,TRBJ2-7,-,CASTLFGSTYEQYF,TGCGCCAGCACCTTATTTGGATCCACCTACGAGCAGTACTTC
-,TRBV21-1,TRBJ2-7,once,CASSKDWRERSEQYF,TGTGCCAGCAGCAAAGATTGGCGGGAGAGGAGCGAGCAGTACTTC
-,TRBV11-2,TRBJ2-7,once,CASSLGDGYYEQYF,TGTGCCAGCAGCTTAGGCGACGGATACTACGAGCAGTACTTC
TRBD2,TRBV5-1,TRBJ2-1,-,CASSLATSGFPEQFF,TGCGCCAGCAGCTTGGCGACTAGCGGGTTCCCTGAGCAGTTCTTC
TRBD2,TRBV30,TRBJ2-7,-,CAWSATRAGGAYEQYF,TGTGCCTGGAGTGCCACCCGTGCGGGAGGGGCCTACGAGCAGTACTTC
-,TRBV28,TRBJ2-2,-,CASSLGVTGELFF,TGTGCCAGCAGCCTAGGGGTTACCGGGGAGCTGTTTTTT
TRBD1,TRBV19,TRBJ1-1,-,CASSWDRNTEAFF,TGTGCCAGTAGTTGGGACAGGAACACTGAAGCTTTCTTT
TRBD1,TRBV6-5,TRBJ1-6,-,CASSPGQGANSPLHF,TGTGCCAGCAGCCCGGGACAGGGGGCGAATTCACCCCTCCACTTT
-,TRBV7-9,TRBJ1-1,-,CASSLAGQEAFF,TGTGCCAGCAGCTTAGCGGGACAAGAAGCTTTCTTT
TRBD1,TRBV28,TRBJ1-6,-,CASSPGGARSPLHF,TGTGCCAGCAGCCCAGGGGGGGCACGGTCACCCCTCCACTTT
-,TRBV5-1,TRBJ2-7,-,CASSLQGTSYEQYF,TGCGCCAGCAGCTTACAGGGCACATCCTACGAGCAGTACTTC
TRBD2,TRBV4-1,TRBJ2-7,-,CASSHGLAGGIYEQYF,TGCGCCAGCAGCCACGGACTAGCGGGAGGGATCTACGAGCAGTACTTC
TRBD2,TRBV7-9,TRBJ2-7,-,CASSLLGLGPLEQYF,TGTGCCAGCAGCCTACTAGGACTAGGCCCTCTGGAGCAGTACTTC
TRBD1,TRBV5-1,TRBJ2-1,-,CASSQAPRDSNNEQFF,TGCGCCAGCAGCCAAGCCCCCCGGGACAGCAACAATGAGCAGTTCTTC
TRBD1,TRBV2,TRBJ2-7,-,CASTGQVPYEQYF,TGTGCCAGCACCGGACAGGTTCCCTACGAGCAGTACTTC
TRBD2,TRBV19,TRBJ2-7,-,CASSPLAGYEQYF,TGTGCCAGTAGTCCCCTAGCGGGGTACGAGCAGTACTTC
-,TRBV7-2,TRBJ2-7,-,CASSTISYEQYF,TGTGCCAGCAGTACCATCTCCTACGAGCAGTACTTC
TRBD1,TRBV5-4,TRBJ2-5,once,CASSLGTGDARKTQYF,TGTGCCAGCAGCTTGGGGACAGGGGATGCACGGAAGACCCAGTACTTC
-,TRBV28,TRBJ2-3,-,CASSGLGSGTDTQYF,TGTGCCAGCAGTGGCTTAGGGTCCGGCACAGATACGCAGTATTTT
-,TRBV7-9,TRBJ1-1,-,CASSSQIGTEAFF,TGTGCCAGCAGCTCCCAAATTGGAACTGAAGCTTTCTTT
TRBD1,TRBV18,TRBJ1-6,-,CASSKNRGNSPLHF,TGTGCCAGCTCCAAAAACAGGGGTAATTCACCCCTCCACTTT
-,TRBV7-2,TRBJ2-3,-,CASSPGGGEDTQYF,TGTGCCAGCAGCCCGGGCGGAGGGGAGGATACGCAGTATTTT
-,TRBV5-1,TRBJ2-1,-,CASSPQVRAYNEQFF,TGCGCCAGCAGCCCCCAGGTGCGGGCATACAATGAGCAGTTCTTC
TRBD2,TRBV18,TRBJ2-5,-,CASSSRGGNQETQYF,TGTGCCAGCTCAAGCCGCGGGGGGAACCAAGAGACCCAGTACTTC
TRBD2,TRBV7-6,TRBJ2-7,-,CASSSGLDPREQYF,TGTGCCAGCAGCTCGGGACTAGACCCCAGGGAGCAGTACTTC
-,TRBV2,TRBJ1-1,-,CASQTSSQNTEAFF,TGTGCCAGCCAGACCTCATCTCAGAACACTGAAGCTTTCTTT
-,TRBV19,TRBJ1-5,once,CASSIVPAQPQHF,TGTGCCAGTAGTATAGTTCCGGCTCAGCCCCAGCATTTT
-,TRBV7-9,TRBJ1-1,-,CASSLGMNTEAFF,TGTGCCAGCAGCTTAGGCATGAACACTGAAGCTTTCTTT
-,TRBV25-1,TRBJ2-5,-,CASSEFLRGQETQYF,TGTGCCAGCAGTGAATTCCTCAGGGGTCAAGAGACCCAGTACTTC
-,TRBV15,TRBJ2-7,-,CATSSRDTDVYEQYF,TGTGCCACCAGCAGCCGGGACACCGATGTTTACGAGCAGTACTTC
-,TRBV5-4,TRBJ2-7,-,CASSLYGTYEQYF,TGTGCCAGCAGCTTGTATGGGACCTACGAGCAGTACTTC
-,TRBV27,TRBJ2-1,-,CASSHDRTSYNEQFF,TGTGCCAGCAGTCACGACAGAACGTCCTACAATGAGCAGTTCTTC
TRBD1,TRBV5-1,TRBJ1-2,-,CASRRDSSNYGYTF,TGCGCCAGCAGAAGGGACAGCTCTAACTATGGCTACACCTTC
-,TRBV15,TRBJ2-7,-,CATSTKRAGGHEQYF,TGTGCCACCAGCACCAAACGGGCAGGTGGCCACGAGCAGTACTTC
-,TRBV14,TRBJ1-1,-,CASSQDDMEGNTEAFF,TGTGCCAGCAGCCAAGACGACATGGAGGGGAACACTGAAGCTTTCTTT
-,TRBV28,TRBJ1-4,-,CASSLWPGEEKLFF,TGTGCCAGCAGTTTATGGCCAGGGGAGGAAAAACTGTTTTTT
-,TRBV2,TRBJ1-3,-,CASTFSGNTIYF,TGTGCCAGTACATTCTCTGGAAACACCATATATTTT
TRBD1,TRBV6-5,TRBJ1-2,-,CASSPHRGNYGYTF,TGTGCCAGCAGTCCCCACAGGGGGAACTATGGCTACACCTTC
-,TRBV29-1,TRBJ1-4,-,CSVETSARNNEKLFF,TGCAGCGTTGAAACTTCTGCCAGAAATAATGAAAAACTGTTTTTT
-,TRBV5-4,TRBJ2-6,-,CASSFLSSGANVLTF,TGTGCCAGCAGCTTCTTGAGCTCTGGGGCCAACGTCCTGACTTTC
TRBD1,TRBV19,TRBJ2-7,-,CASSPWTGREQYF,TGTGCCAGTAGTCCCTGGACAGGAAGGGAGCAGTACTTC
-,TRBV7-9,TRBJ2-1,-,CASSLDPGNNEQFF,TGTGCCAGCAGCTTAGATCCAGGGAACAATGAGCAGTTCTTC
-,TRBV28,TRBJ2-7,-,CASSPSRGGHEQYF,TGTGCCAGCAGTCCCAGTAGGGGAGGCCACGAGCAGTACTTC
-,TRBV6-5,TRBJ2-7,once,CASSYSVLSYEQYF,TGTGCCAGCAGTTACTCAGTACTATCCTACGAGCAGTACTTC
TRBD2,TRBV7-9,TRBJ2-7,-,CASSFGGLPYEQYF,TGTGCCAGCAGCTTCGGGGGACTACCCTACGAGCAGTACTTC
-,TRBV6-5,TRBJ2-1,-,CASSSRGSGEQFF,TGTGCCAGCAGTTCAAGAGGTAGCGGCGAGCAGTTCTTC